This T cell receptor beta chain was recovered during a study of T cell clonality in common variable immunodeficiency. Measured with immunoSEQ multiplex PCR; TCRdb has only the in-frame clones, and not every one. The table lists under 40,000 clones, with no singletons. The sample holds many counts of this clone. The missing CDR3 end, 3 residues past where the read stops, is filled in from the germline J gene. Losses at the gene ends were 6 bases for V and 5 bases for J; bases not matched to a gene: 6. The CDR3 runs to 13 residues. Germline lookup yields CDR1 SEHNR and CDR2 FQNEAQ (reference sequence). The chain combines TRBV7-9 with TRBJ2-5; 7 bases match TRBD2. Material for sequencing was peripheral blood mononuclear cells. The clonotype originates from a person aged 18 to 75 in good health. CDR3 in amino acids: CASSGGDLETQYF. Incomplete CDR3 DNA: TGTGCCAGCAGTGGGGGGGATTTGGAGACC.